This T cell receptor beta chain was documented in a study of cytomegalovirus exposure and HLA in healthy donors. The PCR used 60 Vbeta and 13 Jbeta primers. Assay used: immunoSEQ multiplex PCR; TCRdb lists only in-frame clones, some missing. The data show some 160,000 clones, around 80% seen once. CDR1 SGHTA and CDR2 FQGTGA come from the germline V gene. CDR3 length: 15 residues. V shed 5 bases, J shed 7 bases, and the junction held 8 bases outside the gene matches. Input material: PBMCs. The rearrangement uses TRBV7-3 and TRBJ2-1, with TRBD1 identical over 10 bases. This sequence originates from a man over 45 in good health and CMV-seropositive. CDR3 loop: CASSRSGQGDNEQFF. CDR3 coding DNA: TGTGCCAGCAGCCGATCAGGACAGGGGGATAATGAGCAGTTCTTC.